The 18 T cell receptor beta chains below were found in one sample sequenced in a study of T cells in Graves' hyperthyroidism and ophthalmopathy. Authors of the study amplified TCR beta CDR3 regions from RNA transcripts. The HTBI primer set was used in a first-round RT-PCR of the TCR CDR3. MiXCR was run by TCRdb on the multiplex PCR reads, yielding one entry per CDR3 protein. The table includes about 640,000 distinct CDR3 sequences, less than 25% detected once. Sequencing input: blood. The receptors come from a young man with Graves' ophthalmopathy.

This clonotype was counted many times. This sequence joins TRBV11-2 and TRBJ1-4; D possibly corresponds to TRBD1 (5 bases). There are 14 residues in the CDR3. V lost 6 bases to trimming and J lost 1 base, with 9 bases between them. Germline V CDR1 and CDR2: SGHAT, FQNNGV. In DNA form, the CDR3 reads TGTGCCAGCAGTCAGGGCCGAACTAATGAAAAACTGTTTTTT. Translating gives CASSQGRTNEKLFF.

DNA for the CDR3: TGTGCCAGCAGCTCCCGGCAGGGGGGATTTAAGACCCAGTACTTC. It specifies CASSSRQGGFKTQYF. The chain has TRBV7-6 and TRBJ2-5; D perhaps matches TRBD1 (7 bases). Trimming pared 4 bases from V and 6 bases from J, leaving 18 bases between. Germline CDR1 is SGHVS and CDR2 is FNYEAQ. The CDR3 runs 15 residues. Based on the CDR3 plus reference TRBV7-6 and TRBJ2-5, the full variable domain is GAGVSQSPRYKVTKRGQDVALRCDPISGHVSLYWYRQALGQGPEFLTYFNYEAQQDKSGLPNDRFSAERPEGSISTLTIQRTEQRDSAMYRCASSSRQGGFKTQYFGPGTRLLVL.

J is TRBJ2-1 and V is TRBV11-1, with 10 positions matching TRBD2. Looked up from germline, CDR1 is SGHAT and CDR2 is FQDESV (reference sequence). This CDR3 is built from 15 residues. Trimming at V came to 6 bases and at J to 4 bases, leaving 6 bases not matched to a gene. CDR3 amino acids: CASRQTSGQYNEQFF. The CDR3 DNA follows: TGTGCCAGCAGGCAGACTAGCGGGCAGTACAATGAGCAGTTCTTC.

This clonotype was recorded many times. The chain combines TRBV12-3 or TRBV12-4 with TRBJ2-5; D is unclear. V was trimmed by 6 bases and J by 5 bases, leaving 10 bases between them. The CDR3 consists of 12 residues. CDR3 protein: CASSPSRETQYF. For the CDR3, the DNA is TGTGCCAGCAGCCCCTCGCGGGAGACCCAGTACTTC.

This clonotype was counted ten times or more. The chain's CDR3 is CASSLEPSLREQYF. CDR3 sequence (DNA): TGTGCCAGCAGCTTAGAACCCTCACTACGAGAGCAGTACTTC. The rearrangement uses TRBV11-2 and TRBJ2-7; unclear D gene. From germline, CDR1 is SGHAT and CDR2 FQNNGV. The germline V and J ends were trimmed by 0 bases and 7 bases, with 13 bases remaining between them. This CDR3 region has 14 residues. The whole variable domain, remainder taken from reference TRBV11-2 and TRBJ2-7, is EAGVAQSPRYKIIEKRQSVAFWCNPISGHATLYWYQQILGQGPKLLIQFQNNGVVDDSQLPKDRFSAERLKGVDSTLKIQPAKLEDSAVYLCASSLEPSLREQYFGPGTRLTVT.

V is TRBV20-1 and J is TRBJ2-5, with D maybe TRBD1 (8 bases). This CDR3 has 15 residues. CDR1 is DFQATT and CDR2 is SNEGSKA in the germline V gene (reference sequence). The V end lost 5 bases, the J end lost 0 bases, and 16 bases lay between the germline ends. The CDR3 region is CSAENRGGNQETQYF. Written as DNA, the CDR3 is TGCAGTGCTGAAAACAGGGGGGGGAACCAAGAGACCCAGTACTTC.

Details on this clonotype: Likely a read error: the CDR3 ends without its conserved phenylalanine or tryptophan. CDR3 region: CASSSPGTGRTGELFL. CDR3 bases: TGTGCCAGCAGTTCCCCCGGGACAGGGCGCACCGGGGAGCTGTTTCTT. The chain employs TRBV6-5 and TRBJ2-2; 9 bases match TRBD1. V lost 4 bases, J lost 4 bases, and 7 bases stayed unmatched. The CDR3 has 16 amino acids. Per the germline V gene, CDR1 is MNHEY and CDR2 is SVGAGI.

The chain links TRBV10-3 to TRBJ2-3, with TRBD2 matching over 12 bases. CDR1 and CDR2 (germline): ENHRY, SYGVKD. The ends lost 6 bases at V and 3 bases at J; junction bases unmatched: 4. CDR3 size: 15 residues. The CDR3 spells CAISLAGGRTDTQYF. The CDR3 nucleotides are TGTGCCATCAGCCTAGCGGGAGGGCGAACAGATACGCAGTATTTT.

This clonotype was seen a handful of times. The genes are TRBV12-3 or TRBV12-4 and TRBJ1-5; unclear D gene. Trimming pared 2 bases from V and 5 bases from J, leaving 7 bases between. This CDR3 spans 13 amino acids. The CDR3 is CASSLNDYQPQHF. In nucleotides, the CDR3 is TGTGCCAGCAGTTTAAACGACTATCAGCCCCAGCATTTT.

This chain uses TRBV9 with TRBJ2-5; 7 nucleotides line up with TRBD2. The length of the CDR3 is 16 residues. V was pared by 3 bases and J by 0 bases, with 8 bases of the junction left unmatched. Looked up from germline, CDR1 is SGDLS and CDR2 is YYNGEE. The CDR3: CASSAFGGGHQETQYF. The CDR3 nucleotides are TGTGCCAGCAGCGCGTTCGGCGGGGGACACCAAGAGACCCAGTACTTC.

The CDR3 loop is CASSEILAGSTDTQYF. The CDR3 coding sequence is TGTGCCAGCAGTGAAATCCTAGCGGGTAGCACAGATACGCAGTATTTT. V is TRBV6-1 and J is TRBJ2-3; the match to TRBD2 covers 8 bases. Germline CDR1 and CDR2: MNHNS and SASEGT. CDR3 size: 16 residues. Losses at the gene ends were 2 bases for V and 0 bases for J; bases not matched to a gene: 4.

This clonotype was observed at least ten times. The chain recombines TRBV6-1 with TRBJ2-7; D call uncertain. V was trimmed by 6 bases and J by 3 bases, leaving 18 bases between them. Per the germline V gene, CDR1 is MNHNS and CDR2 is SASEGT. CDR3 size: 15 residues. The CDR3 here is CASRPGMGWSYEQYF. CDR3 in DNA: TGTGCCAGCAGACCCGGCATGGGGTGGAGCTACGAGCAGTACTTC.

The chain combines TRBV6-1 with TRBJ1-6; D remains ambiguous. Germline CDR1 MNHNS, CDR2 SASEGT. There are 16 residues in the CDR3. V was clipped by 6 bases and J by 1 base, with 13 bases between them. CDR3 coding DNA: TGTGCCAGCAGCCTAAGTACAAGGTCCTATAATTCACCCCTCCACTTT. Translating gives CASSLSTRSYNSPLHF.

This clonotype was detected a few times. The J gene is TRBJ1-2, the V gene TRBV28, with D possibly being TRBD1 (6 bases). V lost 7 bases to trimming and J lost 0 bases, with 9 bases between them. Germline lookup yields CDR1 MDHEN and CDR2 SYDVKM. This CDR3 spans 13 amino acids. CDR3 loop: CASTDSSNYGYTF. For the CDR3, the DNA is TGTGCCAGCACGGACAGCTCTAACTATGGCTACACCTTC.

The gene calls are TRBV18 and TRBJ1-5, with TRBD1 matching 8 bases. J lost 4 bases, V lost 4 bases, and 12 bases had no gene match. Germline V gene sequence: CDR1 KGHSH, CDR2 LQKENI. The CDR3 runs 17 residues. The CDR3 coding sequence is TGTGCCAGCTCACTATCAGCTGGACAGGGAGGAAATCAGCCCCAGCATTTT. Amino acid sequence: CASSLSAGQGGNQPQHF.

The genes are TRBV28 and TRBJ2-1; 7 nucleotides line up with TRBD2. The CDR3 length is 14 residues. The junction had 6 bases not matched to a gene; V was cut back by 2 bases and J by 8 bases. Germline V gene data show CDR1 as MDHEN and CDR2 as SYDVKM. CDR3 sequence reads: CASSLASGRDEQFF. CDR3 DNA sequence: TGTGCCAGCAGTTTAGCTAGCGGAAGGGATGAGCAGTTCTTC.

This clonotype was detected once. The chain recombines TRBV6-1 with TRBJ2-3; D ambiguous. CDR3 length: 15 residues. Trimming left V 7 bases short and J 3 bases short, with 17 bases between. Per germline, CDR1 MNHNS and CDR2 SASEGT. CDR3 coding DNA: TGTGCCAGCAAGGAGAAGCTATTCTTGACAGATACGCAGTATTTT. Translated, it gives CASKEKLFLTDTQYF.

V is TRBV4-1 and J is TRBJ2-3, with TRBD2 matching 13 bases. The CDR3 loop spans 17 amino acids. CDR1 and CDR2 (germline): MGHRA, YSYEKL. Trimming at V came to 0 bases and at J to 4 bases, leaving 4 bases not matched to a gene. Written as DNA, the CDR3 is TGCGCCAGCAGCCAAGATAGGGGGACTAGCGGGGCAGATACGCAGTATTTT. Encoded protein: CASSQDRGTSGADTQYF.